This entry describes one TCR beta chain. Generated by immunoSEQ multiplex PCR, the TCRdb table keeps only in-frame clones and is missing some. This table has 350,000 to 450,000 clones, around nine tenths appearing once. These data come from a study of blood T cell repertoires in COVID-19. V was trimmed by 4 bases and J by 5 bases, leaving 14 bases between them. The V gene's germline CDR1 is SEHNR and CDR2 FQNEAQ (reference sequence). There are 14 residues in the CDR3. The genes are TRBV7-9 and TRBJ1-1; D is undetermined. The sample taken for sequencing was PBMCs or T cells enriched from blood (not recorded which). This TCR derives from a woman under 30 who had been exposed to COVID-19. The CDR3 nucleotides are TGTGCCAGCAGCTCCCACGGAGGCGAGACTGAAGCTTTCTTT. Translation gives CASSSHGGETEAFF.